Listed below are T cell receptor beta chains from one sample, sequenced in a study of a mutant IDH1 vaccine in newly diagnosed glioma. Using immunoSEQ multiplex PCR, the repertoire was profiled, and TCRdb retains in-frame clones only, with some absent. The sample includes roughly 84,000 clones, about four fifths of them seen just once. Sample: PBMCs, taken from a glioma patient treated with radiotherapy, temozolomide or both. These receptors came from a man aged 35 to 55 with glioma. Some clones in this sample may be carry-over from other donors' samples. Both conserved end residues are part of each CDR3. The order of the fields is J gene, clone size, V gene, D gene, CDR3 protein, CDR3 DNA. D genes are given only for firm matches. Size is omitted from some rows. Given values are once, few, many or a class for expanded clones.

TRBJ2-2	.	TRBV6-1	.	CASSVARNTGELFF	TGTGCCAGCAGTGTCGCCCGGAACACCGGGGAGCTGTTTTTT
TRBJ2-7	.	TRBV30	TRBD1	CAWKAGTGTRADYEQYF	TGTGCCTGGAAGGCCGGGACAGGAACTCGAGCGGACTACGAGCAGTACTTC
TRBJ1-2	few	TRBV30	TRBD1	CARMTGVDGYTF	TGTGCCAGAATGACAGGGGTAGATGGCTACACCTTC
TRBJ1-2	many	TRBV5-8	.	CASGGYGYTF	TGTGCCAGCGGTGGATATGGCTACACCTTC
TRBJ1-2	once	TRBV6-6	TRBD1	CASSPRQGDNYGYTF	TGTGCCAGCAGTCCCCGACAGGGAGACAACTATGGCTACACCTTC
TRBJ1-1	.	TRBV5-1	TRBD1	CASSFGQEGTEAFF	TGCGCCAGCAGCTTTGGACAGGAAGGCACTGAAGCTTTCTTT
TRBJ2-1	.	TRBV5-1	.	CASSLAGLLNEQFF	TGCGCCAGCAGCTTGGCCGGGCTACTTAATGAGCAGTTCTTC
TRBJ2-3	.	TRBV30	TRBD2	CAWTGRGAPDTQYF	TGTGCCTGGACTGGGCGGGGGGCCCCAGATACGCAGTATTTT
TRBJ2-7	.	TRBV30	TRBD2	CAWSVGGNSYEQYF	TGTGCCTGGAGTGTGGGGGGGAACTCCTACGAGCAGTACTTC
TRBJ2-3	.	TRBV11-2	TRBD2	CASSLDWLAGGLSTDTQYF	TGTGCCAGCAGCTTAGATTGGCTAGCGGGGGGTCTTAGCACAGATACGCAGTATTTT
TRBJ2-7	once	TRBV18	.	CASSPTSMGEQYF	TGTGCCAGCTCACCAACTTCGATGGGCGAGCAGTACTTC
TRBJ1-2	.	TRBV5-4	.	CASSGPTQNYGYTF	TGTGCCAGCAGCGGGCCGACACAGAACTATGGCTACACCTTC
TRBJ1-1	.	TRBV6-1	.	CASRLTHTAEAFF	TGTGCCAGCAGACTGACTCATACCGCTGAAGCTTTCTTT
TRBJ2-1	.	TRBV4-1	.	CASSQDPQYNEQFF	TGCGCCAGCAGCCAAGATCCACAATACAATGAGCAGTTCTTC
TRBJ2-7	.	TRBV30	TRBD2	CACSVAGTSYEQYF	TGTGCCTGCTCAGTAGCGGGAACAAGCTACGAGCAGTACTTC
TRBJ2-2	few	TRBV5-1	TRBD2	CASSLAPGGTGELFF	TGCGCCAGCAGCTTGGCCCCGGGGGGGACCGGGGAGCTGTTTTTT
TRBJ1-1	.	TRBV9	TRBD1	CASSVYPRGTGDMHTEAFF	TGTGCCAGCAGCGTATATCCGAGAGGGACAGGGGATATGCACACTGAAGCTTTCTTT
TRBJ2-7	.	TRBV5-5	.	CASSLSGYEQYF	TGTGCCAGCAGCTTGTCGGGATACGAGCAGTACTTC
TRBJ1-6	.	TRBV2	TRBD1	CASSEPSGGYSYNSPLHF	TGTGCCAGCAGTGAGCCTTCAGGGGGGTACTCCTATAATTCACCCCTCCACTTT
TRBJ1-6	.	TRBV5-6	TRBD1	CASSFVGQGASGSPLHF	TGTGCCAGCAGCTTCGTTGGACAGGGGGCGTCAGGTTCACCCCTCCACTTT
TRBJ1-1	few	TRBV6-6	TRBD1	CASNDWTGGNTEAFF	TGTGCCAGCAACGATTGGACAGGGGGAAACACTGAAGCTTTCTTT
TRBJ1-4	.	TRBV6-5	.	CASSYSRGGGEKLFF	TGTGCCAGCAGTTACTCGAGGGGAGGAGGTGAAAAACTGTTTTTT
TRBJ1-2	.	TRBV5-6	.	CASSLSQDVGTF	TGTGCCAGCAGCTTGTCCCAAGATGTAGGTACCTTC
TRBJ2-5	.	TRBV5-1	.	CASRAVPGGETQYF	TGCGCCAGCAGGGCGGTCCCGGGTGGGGAGACCCAGTACTTC
TRBJ2-2	once	TRBV19	.	CASSMRGSDGELFF	TGTGCCAGTAGTATGCGGGGAAGCGACGGGGAGCTGTTTTTT
TRBJ1-3	.	TRBV27	.	CASSLMGASSGNTIYF	TGTGCCAGCAGTTTAATGGGGGCCAGCTCTGGAAACACCATATATTTT
TRBJ1-6	.	TRBV9	TRBD1	CASSVGAGGHSPLHF	TGTGCCAGCAGCGTAGGTGCAGGGGGGCATTCACCCCTCCACTTT
TRBJ2-7	.	TRBV14	.	CASSRMGGPYEQYF	TGTGCCAGCAGCCGGATGGGGGGCCCCTACGAGCAGTACTTC
TRBJ2-2	medium-sized	TRBV4-1	TRBD1	CASSQTGVRDGTGELFF	TGCGCCAGCAGCCAAACAGGGGTTAGAGATGGCACCGGGGAGCTGTTTTTT
TRBJ1-4	.	TRBV5-1	.	CASSLKGDEKLFF	TGCGCCAGCAGCTTGAAGGGCGATGAAAAACTGTTTTTT
TRBJ2-7	.	TRBV6-1	.	CASSDTGAPQGYEQYF	TGTGCCAGCAGTGATACGGGAGCGCCTCAGGGCTACGAGCAGTACTTC
TRBJ2-4	.	TRBV2	.	CASSELAGDIQYF	TGTGCCAGCAGTGAACTGGCAGGGGACATTCAGTACTTC
TRBJ1-6	few	TRBV6-5	TRBD1	CASSFGQGAYNSPLHF	TGTGCCAGCAGTTTCGGACAGGGGGCCTATAATTCACCCCTCCACTTT
TRBJ1-4	.	TRBV27	TRBD1	CASRGTGSPSTNEKLFF	TGTGCCAGCAGGGGGACAGGGAGCCCCTCAACTAATGAAAAACTGTTTTTT
TRBJ1-4	few	TRBV7-9	.	CASSLTAGADEKLFF	TGTGCCAGCAGCTTAACCGCCGGGGCAGATGAAAAACTGTTTTTT
TRBJ1-2	.	TRBV6-5	.	CASSRGGGANYGYTF	TGTGCCAGCAGTAGGGGTGGGGGAGCTAACTATGGCTACACCTTC
TRBJ1-2	once	TRBV9	TRBD1	CASSPGQGIGGYTF	TGTGCCAGCAGCCCAGGACAGGGAATTGGGGGCTACACCTTC
TRBJ1-4	.	TRBV10-2	TRBD1	CASSRDSNEKLFF	TGCGCCAGCAGCCGGGACAGTAATGAAAAACTGTTTTTT
TRBJ1-2	.	TRBV6-6	.	CASSYLDRGSNYGYTF	TGTGCCAGCAGTTATCTCGACCGGGGCTCAAACTATGGCTACACCTTC
TRBJ1-6	.	TRBV4-1	TRBD1	CASSHDRGVSPLHF	TGCGCCAGCAGCCATGACAGGGGGGTATCACCCCTCCACTTT
TRBJ1-6	.	TRBV27	.	CASSLRALGNSPLHF	TGTGCCAGCAGTCTGCGCGCCCTGGGGAATTCACCCCTCCACTTT
TRBJ1-2	.	TRBV6-6	TRBD1	CASREGTGGKYGYTF	TGTGCCAGCAGGGAGGGGACAGGGGGGAAGTATGGCTACACCTTC
TRBJ2-5	.	TRBV5-1	.	CASREGTETQYF	TGCGCCAGCAGGGAAGGGACCGAGACCCAGTACTTC
TRBJ1-1	.	TRBV5-6	.	CASSLAGVTEAFF	TGTGCCAGCAGCTTGGCGGGGGTCACTGAAGCTTTCTTT
TRBJ2-3	.	TRBV5-4	TRBD1	CASSLAGQGTDTQYF	TGTGCCAGCAGCTTGGCGGGACAGGGCACAGATACGCAGTATTTT
TRBJ1-5	once	TRBV2	.	CASSHPPQGGYTNQPQHF	TGTGCCAGCAGTCACCCTCCGCAGGGTGGGTATACCAATCAGCCCCAGCATTTT